The 14 T cell receptor beta chains presented below share a single source sample, sequenced in a study of vaccination and CD4 T cells after COVID-19. Their antigens remain unidentified. Documented treatment: roughly 11-day PBMC culture with coronavirus spike peptide pools or control peptides (ViraFEST assay). Oncomine TCR Beta short-read sequencing was applied to DNA from cultured CD4+ T cells. TCRdb itself ran the PCR reads through MiXCR, one entry per CDR3 protein. The sample holds over 10,000 distinct CDR3 sequences, about 56% seen once. Sequenced: CD4+ T cells from blood, cultured in vitro. All receptors come from a human donor who had recovered from COVID-19.

This clonotype was counted a few times. This chain connects TRBV20-1 to TRBJ1-1; no clear D. CDR3 size: 12 residues. V lost 0 bases and J lost 1, with 3 bases in between. The germline CDR1 and CDR2 sequences are DFQATT and SNEGSKA (reference sequence). The CDR3 loop reads CSAREGNTEAFF. CDR3 nucleotides: TGCAGTGCTAGAGAAGGGAACACTGAAGCTTTCTTT.

CDR3 DNA sequence: TGTGCCAGTAACCAGGGGGCAGGGAGGGCCAAAAACATTCAGTACTTC. Its translation: CASNQGAGRAKNIQYF. The chain uses TRBV19 and TRBJ2-4; the match to TRBD1 covers 8 bases. CDR3 length: 16 residues. The germline gives CDR1 LNHDA, CDR2 SQIVND (reference sequence). The J segment lost 1 base and the V segment lost 7 bases, leaving 9 bases of the junction unmatched.

This clonotype has just a few counts. This chain connects TRBV15 to TRBJ1-5; 10 positions match TRBD1. CDR1 LNHNV and CDR2 YYDKDF come from the germline V gene (reference sequence). The CDR3 spans 14 residues. With V trimmed by 6 bases and J by 7 bases, 6 bases remained unmatched. The CDR3 loop reads CATSTGTGVQPQHF. DNA of the CDR3: TGTGCCACCAGTACCGGGACAGGGGTACAGCCCCAGCATTTT.

This clonotype was seen only a few times. This chain uses TRBV2 with TRBJ1-2, with TRBD1 identical over 8 bases. The junction had 7 bases not matched to a gene; V was cut back by 6 bases and J by 4 bases. In germline, CDR1 is SNHLY, CDR2 FYNNEI. The CDR3 consists of 14 residues. The CDR3 nucleotides are TGTGCCAGCAGCGTACCAGGACAGGGCTATGGCTACACCTTC. It encodes CASSVPGQGYGYTF.

This chain joins TRBV29-1 and TRBJ2-5, with 7 bases lining up with TRBD1. The CDR3 is 12 amino acids. With 5 bases clipped from V and 5 bases from J, the junction kept 5 bases outside the gene matches. Germline values: CDR1 SQVTM, CDR2 ANQGSEA. The CDR3 nucleotides read TGCAGCGTTCAGGGGGTTGGGGAGACCCAGTACTTC. Translation gives CSVQGVGETQYF.

This clonotype showed up just a few times. The chain joins TRBV6-5 to TRBJ2-5, with D perhaps TRBD2 (5 bases). This CDR3 has 15 amino acids. With 4 bases removed from V and 4 bases from J, the gap between germline ends came to 16 bases. The V gene's germline CDR1 is MNHEY and CDR2 SVGAGI. The CDR3 sequence is CASSSRAAGSETQYF. DNA for the CDR3: TGTGCCAGCAGTTCCCGGGCCGCGGGCTCAGAGACCCAGTACTTC.

This clonotype has only a few counts. At one of its ends the junction is not consistent with the germline gene, which may arise from a read error. The chain couples TRBV7-7 to TRBJ2-1; weak D call: TRBD1 (5 bases). The germline V gene has CDR1 SSHAT and CDR2 FNYEAQ (reference sequence). CDR3 length equals 15 residues. The CDR3 is CASSLADAGIGEQFF. As DNA, the CDR3 is TGTGCTAGCAGCTTGGCGGACGCAGGGATCGGTGAGCAGTTCTTC.

This rearrangement joins TRBV20-1 to TRBJ1-5; 11 positions match TRBD1. J gave up 6 bases and V 6 bases, and 7 bases lay outside the gene matches. Germline values: CDR1 DFQATT, CDR2 SNEGSKA (reference sequence). This CDR3 region has 14 residues. DNA of the CDR3: TGCAGTGCCCCCGGACAGGGGGCAAGTCAGCCCCAGCATTTT. Amino acid sequence: CSAPGQGASQPQHF.

This clonotype was observed a handful of times. V gene TRBV20-1 combines with J gene TRBJ1-5, with D possibly TRBD1 on 5 matching bases. Trimming took 6 bases from V and 0 from J, leaving 24 bases between them. CDR3 size: 18 residues. Germline V CDR1 and CDR2: DFQATT, SNEGSKA (reference sequence). CDR3 loop: CSAGVGQSGVYSNQPQHF. The DNA for the CDR3 is TGCAGTGCCGGAGTGGGGCAGTCTGGGGTATATAGCAATCAGCCCCAGCATTTT.

The chain uses TRBV20-1 and TRBJ2-5; 15 bases align to TRBD2. V shed 4 bases and J 1 base; nucleotides not matched to a gene: 7. The CDR3 totals 17 residues. Germline V CDR1 and CDR2: DFQATT, SNEGSKA (reference sequence). CDR3 sequence (DNA): TGCAGTGCTAAACCGGGACTAGCGGGGGGATTCCAAGAGACCCAGTACTTC. As protein: CSAKPGLAGGFQETQYF.

This chain links TRBV9 with TRBJ2-1, with D possibly matching TRBD1 (5 bases). Trimming cost V 4 bases and J 4 bases, with 15 bases left between them. The CDR3 spans 15 residues. Germline CDR1 is SGDLS and CDR2 is YYNGEE. The CDR3 sequence is CASSIQAGVYNEQFF. CDR3 in DNA: TGTGCCAGCAGCATACAGGCAGGCGTATACAATGAGCAGTTCTTC.

This clonotype appeared a few times. This sequence joins TRBV19 and TRBJ2-3; D perhaps matches TRBD1 (5 bases). Germline CDR1 LNHDA, CDR2 SQIVND (reference sequence). The ends were cut back, 7 bases at V and 6 bases at J, with 20 bases in the middle. The CDR3 runs 15 residues. CDR3 loop: CASKGMGSEVDTQYF. The CDR3 nucleotides are TGTGCCAGTAAGGGGATGGGATCCGAGGTCGATACGCAGTATTTT.

The chain has TRBV20-1 and TRBJ2-7, with 7 bases matching TRBD2. The trim removed 0 bases at V and 2 bases at J, leaving 7 bases unmatched. Per the germline V gene, CDR1 is DFQATT and CDR2 is SNEGSKA (reference sequence). The CDR3 has 15 amino acids. DNA of the CDR3: TGCAGTGCTAGAGATCCGGCTAGCGGTACCTACGAGCAGTACTTC. It is translated as CSARDPASGTYEQYF.

Within the sample, this clonotype is medium-sized (0.01 to 0.1%). The genes are TRBV19 and TRBJ1-2; D call uncertain. V was cut by 4 bases and J by 8 bases, with 20 bases left in between. The CDR3 has 15 amino acids. In germline, CDR1 is LNHDA, CDR2 SQIVND (reference sequence). The CDR3 here is CASSTRPTSSDGYTF. CDR3 DNA: TGTGCCAGTAGTACCCGACCGACTAGTTCAGACGGCTACACCTTC.